This record looks at one T cell receptor (beta chain) sequence and its context. Antigen: not known. This record comes from a study of T cell repertoires in ileal Crohn's disease. Study-wide results and limits: Compared with non-smokers, active smokers at surgery showed more clonal expansions. High-frequency clones were more common in sorted CD8 than CD4 cells. Clonality above 26.8% at surgery always came with endoscopic recurrence.

V lost 0 bases and J lost 1, with 10 bases in between. This CDR3 contains 15 residues. Germline CDR1 SGHAT, CDR2 FQNNGV. Per sample, about 480 nanograms of biopsy DNA were TCRB immunosequenced. The protocol was immunoSEQ multiplex PCR, while the TCRdb copy is restricted to in-frame clones and leaves out a portion. The sample lists roughly 2,500 clones; under 70% were seen once. The V gene is TRBV11-2, the J gene TRBJ2-7; weak D call: TRBD2 (6 bases). Sequenced sample: ileal tissue. The TCR comes from an adult with Crohn's disease. CDR3 residues: CASSLEGGRSYEQYF. In nucleotides, the CDR3 is TGTGCCAGCAGCTTAGAGGGTGGGAGGTCCTACGAGCAGTACTTC.